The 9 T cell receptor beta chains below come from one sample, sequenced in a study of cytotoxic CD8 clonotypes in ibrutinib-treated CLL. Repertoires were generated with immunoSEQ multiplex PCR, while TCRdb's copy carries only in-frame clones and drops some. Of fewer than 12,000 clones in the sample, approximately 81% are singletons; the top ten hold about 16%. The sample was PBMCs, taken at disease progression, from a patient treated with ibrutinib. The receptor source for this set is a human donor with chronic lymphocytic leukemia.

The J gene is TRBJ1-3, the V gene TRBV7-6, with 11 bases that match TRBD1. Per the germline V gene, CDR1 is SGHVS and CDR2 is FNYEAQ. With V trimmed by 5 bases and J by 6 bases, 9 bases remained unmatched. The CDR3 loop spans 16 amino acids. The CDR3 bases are TGTGCCAGCAGCCCTTACGGACAGGGGGCTGCAAACACCATATATTTT. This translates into CASSPYGQGAANTIYF.

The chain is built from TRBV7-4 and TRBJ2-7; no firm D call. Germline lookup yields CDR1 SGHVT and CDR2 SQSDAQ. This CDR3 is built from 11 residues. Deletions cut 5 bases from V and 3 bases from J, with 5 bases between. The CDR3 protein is CASSNYYEQYF. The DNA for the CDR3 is TGTGCCAGCAGCAACTACTACGAGCAGTACTTC.

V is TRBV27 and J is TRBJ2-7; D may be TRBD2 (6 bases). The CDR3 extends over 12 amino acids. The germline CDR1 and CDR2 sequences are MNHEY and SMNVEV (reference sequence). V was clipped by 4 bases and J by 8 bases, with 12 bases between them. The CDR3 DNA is TGTGCCAGCAGTTGGACGGGAGACAAGCAGTACTTC. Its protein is CASSWTGDKQYF.

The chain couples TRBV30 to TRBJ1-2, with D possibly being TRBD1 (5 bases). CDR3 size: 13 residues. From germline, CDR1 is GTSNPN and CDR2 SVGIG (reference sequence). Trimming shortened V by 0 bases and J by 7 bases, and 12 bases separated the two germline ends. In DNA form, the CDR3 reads TGTGCCTGGAGTGTAGCAGGGACTAGTGGCTACACCTTC. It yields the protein CAWSVAGTSGYTF. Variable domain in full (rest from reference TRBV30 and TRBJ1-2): SQTIHQWPATLVQPVGSPLSLECTVEGTSNPNLYWYRQAAGRGLQLLFYSVGIGQISSEVPQNLSASRPQDRQFILSSKKLLLSDSGFYLCAWSVAGTSGYTFGSGTRLTVV.

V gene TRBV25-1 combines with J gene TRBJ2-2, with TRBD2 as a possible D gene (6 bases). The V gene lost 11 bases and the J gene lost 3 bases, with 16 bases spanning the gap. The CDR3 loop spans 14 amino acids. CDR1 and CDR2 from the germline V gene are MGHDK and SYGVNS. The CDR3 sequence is CASERLDYTGELFF. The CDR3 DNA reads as TGTGCCTCCGAACGACTAGATTACACCGGGGAGCTGTTTTTT. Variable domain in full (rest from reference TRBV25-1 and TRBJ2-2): EADIYQTPRYLVIGTGKKITLECSQTMGHDKMYWYQQDPGMELHLIHYSYGVNSTEKGDLSSESTVSRIRTEHFPLTLESARPSHTSQYLCASERLDYTGELFFGEGSRLTVL.

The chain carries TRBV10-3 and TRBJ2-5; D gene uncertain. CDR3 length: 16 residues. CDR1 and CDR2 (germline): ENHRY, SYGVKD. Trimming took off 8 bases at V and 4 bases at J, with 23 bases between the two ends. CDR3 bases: TGTGCCATCGGTGCCATTCGGAGTCACGGTGGAGAGACCCAGTACTTC. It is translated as CAIGAIRSHGGETQYF.

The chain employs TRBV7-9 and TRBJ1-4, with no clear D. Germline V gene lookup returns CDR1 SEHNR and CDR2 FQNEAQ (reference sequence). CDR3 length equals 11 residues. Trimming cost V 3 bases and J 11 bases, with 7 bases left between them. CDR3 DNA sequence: TGTGCCAGCAGCTTTGACGGCAAACTGTTTTTT. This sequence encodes CASSFDGKLFF.

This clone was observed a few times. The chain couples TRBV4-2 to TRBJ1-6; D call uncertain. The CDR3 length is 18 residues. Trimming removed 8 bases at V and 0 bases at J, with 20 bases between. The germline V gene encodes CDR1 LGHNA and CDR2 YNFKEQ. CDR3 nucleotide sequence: TGTGCCAGCGCCCCCCCCCTCGGGATAGGCTCCTATAATTCACCCCTCCACTTT. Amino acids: CASAPPLGIGSYNSPLHF.

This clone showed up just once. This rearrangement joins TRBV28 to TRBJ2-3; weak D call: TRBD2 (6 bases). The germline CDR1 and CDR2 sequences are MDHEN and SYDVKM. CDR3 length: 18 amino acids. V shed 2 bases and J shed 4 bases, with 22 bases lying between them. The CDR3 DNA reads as TGTGCCAGCAGTTTAGAGGCCGGGACTCACAGGTTTGCAGATACGCAGTATTTT. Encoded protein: CASSLEAGTHRFADTQYF.